The 9 T cell receptor beta chains presented below share a single source sample, sequenced in a study of T cell responses to AZD1222 COVID-19 vaccine. Method: immunoSEQ multiplex PCR; TCRdb's copy keeps in-frame clones and lacks some. The sample has 140,000 to 150,000 clones; 90% to 95% are singletons. The source material was peripheral blood, sampled after recovery from COVID-19. Receptors originate from an adult who had recovered from COVID-19.

This chain connects TRBV19 to TRBJ2-2; 7 bases align to TRBD1. There are 15 residues in the CDR3. Germline CDR1 reads LNHDA; CDR2 reads SQIVND (reference sequence). V shed 6 bases and J 1 base; nucleotides not matched to a gene: 5. CDR3 in amino acids: CASSQGQLNTGELFF. In DNA, the CDR3 is TGTGCCAGTAGCCAGGGACAGCTGAACACCGGGGAGCTGTTTTTT. The full variable domain, with the rest looked up from reference TRBV19 and TRBJ2-2, is DGGITQSPKYLFRKEGQNVTLSCEQNLNHDAMYWYRQDPGQGLRLIYYSQIVNDFQKGDIAEGYSVSREKKESFPLTVTSAQKNPTAFYLCASSQGQLNTGELFFGEGSRLTVL.

The chain uses TRBV7-2 and TRBJ2-3; 7 bases line up with TRBD2. This CDR3 is built from 15 residues. Germline assignment: CDR1 SGHTA and CDR2 FQGNSA. Losses at the gene ends were 0 bases for V and 5 bases for J; bases not matched to a gene: 5. The CDR3 coding sequence is TGTGCCAGCAGCTTAGCCCTAGCGGACCGAGATACGCAGTATTTT. Encoded protein: CASSLALADRDTQYF.

The J gene is TRBJ2-7, the V gene TRBV3-1 (or the pseudogene TRBV3-2); 9 bases are a match to TRBD1. Trimming removed 5 bases from V and 4 bases from J; junction bases left unmatched: 6. Germline CDR1 LGHDT, CDR2 YNNKEL (reference sequence). This CDR3 is built from 14 residues. The CDR3 DNA reads as TGTGCCAGCAGCTCGGGACAGGGCCGATACGAGCAGTACTTC. Translating it yields CASSSGQGRYEQYF.

The gene calls are TRBV6-5 and TRBJ2-7; a possible D gene is TRBD2 (5 bases). This CDR3 is built from 13 residues. Germline V gives CDR1 MNHEY, CDR2 SVGAGI. Trimming cost V 8 bases and J 3 bases, with 14 bases left between them. The CDR3 DNA reads as TGTGCCAGCTCGGCCGGGATAGGCTACGAGCAGTACTTC. As protein: CASSAGIGYEQYF.

DNA of the CDR3: TGTGCCAGCAGCTCCCCCGGCCAGCTGAACACTGAAGCTTTCTTT. Its translation: CASSSPGQLNTEAFF. V usage is TRBV3-1 (or the pseudogene TRBV3-2) and J usage is TRBJ1-1; D ambiguous. The V end lost 5 bases, the J end lost 0 bases, and 13 bases lay between the germline ends. There are 15 residues in the CDR3. Germline V gives CDR1 LGHDT, CDR2 YNNKEL (reference sequence).

This clone was found once. V gene TRBV5-6 combines with J gene TRBJ2-3; D possibly corresponds to TRBD2 (6 bases). This CDR3 contains 17 residues. Germline V gene data show CDR1 as SGHDT and CDR2 as YYEEEE. V was clipped by 0 bases and J by 6 bases, with 20 bases between them. The chain's CDR3 is CASSLGVGVSGLDTQYF. CDR3 bases: TGTGCCAGCAGCTTGGGGGTCGGGGTTAGCGGTTTGGATACGCAGTATTTT.

This chain connects TRBV3-1 (or the pseudogene TRBV3-2) to TRBJ2-1; TRBD2 matches 11 bases. V was clipped by 4 bases and J by 4 bases; unmatched bases: 3. This CDR3 has 15 amino acids. Germline V gene sequence: CDR1 LGHDT, CDR2 YNNKEL (reference sequence). As DNA, the CDR3 is TGTGCCAGCAGCCGACGACTAGCGGGATACAATGAGCAGTTCTTC. Protein: CASSRRLAGYNEQFF.

J is TRBJ2-7 and V is TRBV10-3; D call uncertain. V dropped 2 bases and J dropped 5 bases, with 16 bases sitting between them. Germline assignment: CDR1 ENHRY and CDR2 SYGVKD. The length of the CDR3 is 15 residues. The DNA for the CDR3 is TGTGCCATCAGTGAGGTCGTTTTGACACCCAACGAGCAGTACTTC. This sequence encodes CAISEVVLTPNEQYF.

The genes are TRBV19 and TRBJ1-5, with a weak D call TRBD1 (6 bases). The CDR3 is made up of 16 amino acids. CDR1 is LNHDA and CDR2 is SQIVND in the germline V gene (reference sequence). Trimming took off 4 bases at V and 2 bases at J, with 15 bases between the two ends. CDR3 bases: TGTGCCAGTAGTACAGAAGGGGGGAGGCGCAATCAGCCCCAGCATTTT. Translation: CASSTEGGRRNQPQHF.